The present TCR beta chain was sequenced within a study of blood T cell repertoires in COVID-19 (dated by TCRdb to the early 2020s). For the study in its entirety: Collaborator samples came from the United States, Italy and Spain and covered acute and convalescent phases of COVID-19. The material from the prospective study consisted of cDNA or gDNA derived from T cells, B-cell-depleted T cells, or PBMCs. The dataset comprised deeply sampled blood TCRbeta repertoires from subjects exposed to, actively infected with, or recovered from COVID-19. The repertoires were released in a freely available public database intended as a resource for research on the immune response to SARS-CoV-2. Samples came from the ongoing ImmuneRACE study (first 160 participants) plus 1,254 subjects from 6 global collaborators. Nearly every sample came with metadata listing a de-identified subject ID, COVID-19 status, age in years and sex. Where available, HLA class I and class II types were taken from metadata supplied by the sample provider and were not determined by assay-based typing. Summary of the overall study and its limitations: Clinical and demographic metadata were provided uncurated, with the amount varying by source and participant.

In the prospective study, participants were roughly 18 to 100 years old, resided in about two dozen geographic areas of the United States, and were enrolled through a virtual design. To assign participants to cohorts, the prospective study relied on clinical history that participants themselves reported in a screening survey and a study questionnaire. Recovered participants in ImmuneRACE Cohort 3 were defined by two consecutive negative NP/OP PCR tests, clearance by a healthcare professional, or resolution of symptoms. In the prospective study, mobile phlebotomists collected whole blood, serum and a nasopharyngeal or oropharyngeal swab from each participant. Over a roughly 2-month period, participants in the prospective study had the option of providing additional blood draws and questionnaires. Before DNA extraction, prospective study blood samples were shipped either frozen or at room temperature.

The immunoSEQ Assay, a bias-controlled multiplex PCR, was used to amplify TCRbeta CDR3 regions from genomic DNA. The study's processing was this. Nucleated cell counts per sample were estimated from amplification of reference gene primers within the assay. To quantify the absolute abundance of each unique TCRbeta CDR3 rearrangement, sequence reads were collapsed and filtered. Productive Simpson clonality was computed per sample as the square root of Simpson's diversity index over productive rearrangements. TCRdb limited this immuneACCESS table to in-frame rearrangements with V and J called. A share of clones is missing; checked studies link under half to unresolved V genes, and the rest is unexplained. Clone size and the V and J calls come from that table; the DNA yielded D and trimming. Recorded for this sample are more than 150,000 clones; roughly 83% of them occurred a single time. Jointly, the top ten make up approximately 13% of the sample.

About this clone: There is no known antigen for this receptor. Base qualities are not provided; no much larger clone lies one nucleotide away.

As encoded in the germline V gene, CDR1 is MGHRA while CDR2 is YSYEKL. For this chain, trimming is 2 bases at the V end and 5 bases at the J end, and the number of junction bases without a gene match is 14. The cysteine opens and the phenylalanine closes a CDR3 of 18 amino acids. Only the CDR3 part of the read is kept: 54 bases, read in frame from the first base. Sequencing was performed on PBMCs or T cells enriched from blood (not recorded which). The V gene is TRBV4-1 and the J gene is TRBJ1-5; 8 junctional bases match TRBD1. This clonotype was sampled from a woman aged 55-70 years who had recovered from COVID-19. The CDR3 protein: CASSQKAGLQGQDQPQHF. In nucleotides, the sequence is TGCGCCAGCAGCCAAAAGGCGGGACTACAGGGACAGGATCAGCCCCAGCATTTT.